This T cell receptor (beta chain) was recorded in a study of cytomegalovirus exposure and HLA in healthy donors. This table comes from immunoSEQ multiplex PCR, and its TCRdb copy is limited to in-frame clones, with some not included. This sample has about 240,000 clones, with around 86% found just once. V was pared by 0 bases and J by 0 bases, with 12 bases between. The length of the CDR3 is 16 residues. CDR1 is SGHRS, CDR2 YFSETQ, per germline. The chain is built from TRBV5-1 and TRBJ1-2; a possible D gene is TRBD1 (6 bases). The sequence derives from a woman aged 25 to 39 in good health and CMV-seropositive. The sequencing input was PBMCs. The CDR3 loop is CASSLAAGAANYGYTF. The CDR3 DNA is TGCGCCAGCAGCTTGGCCGCGGGGGCCGCTAACTATGGCTACACCTTC. Complete variable domain (other parts from reference TRBV5-1 and TRBJ1-2): KAGVTQTPRYLIKTRGQQVTLSCSPISGHRSVSWYQQTPGQGLQFLFEYFSETQRNKGNFPGRFSGRQFSNSRSEMNVSTLELGDSALYLCASSLAAGAANYGYTFGSGTRLTVV.